This entry lists 24 T cell receptor beta chains sequenced from one sample in a study of blood T cell repertoires in COVID-19 (dated by TCRdb to the early 2020s). Library method: the immunoSEQ multiplex PCR assay. The clones in this table, taken by TCRdb from immuneACCESS, are in-frame only. Not every clone is retained; where verified, under half of the shortfall comes from an unresolved V gene, and the cause of the rest is unknown. This sample lists about 100,000 clones; roughly 90% were detected once. Over 1.5% of the sample comes from the top ten. The source material was peripheral blood. The receptors derive from a man in his 60s with acute or convalescent COVID-19.

J is TRBJ2-7 and V is TRBV19; no clear D. This CDR3 spans 14 amino acids. CDR1 is LNHDA, CDR2 SQIVND, per germline (reference sequence). V lost 1 base and J lost 3, with 10 bases in between. The CDR3 DNA is TGTGCCAGTAGTATAGTCGCTCTGAGCTACGAGCAGTACTTC. This sequence encodes CASSIVALSYEQYF.

The J gene is TRBJ2-5, the V gene TRBV10-3; D gene uncertain. From germline, CDR1 is ENHRY and CDR2 SYGVKD. Trimming removed 2 bases from V and 4 bases from J, with 8 bases in between. The CDR3 length is 13 residues. Here the CDR3 reads CAISEPKRETQYF. DNA for the CDR3: TGTGCCATCAGTGAGCCGAAGAGAGAGACCCAGTACTTC.

The chain combines TRBV6-5 with TRBJ1-1; D gene ambiguous. The V end lost 9 bases, the J end lost 5 bases, and 13 bases lay between the germline ends. Germline V gives CDR1 MNHEY, CDR2 SVGAGI. This CDR3 comprises 12 residues. This CDR3 is CASGHIDTEAFF. The CDR3 nucleotides read TGTGCCAGTGGGCATATTGATACTGAAGCTTTCTTT.

V is TRBV5-4 and J is TRBJ2-1; D gene uncertain. Germline V gene sequence: CDR1 SGHNT, CDR2 YYREEE (reference sequence). V shed 1 base and J shed 1 base, with 15 bases lying between them. CDR3 length: 17 amino acids. The CDR3 sequence: CASSLIQTVRSYNEQFF. The CDR3 region has the DNA TGTGCCAGCAGCTTGATTCAAACAGTTAGGTCCTACAATGAGCAGTTCTTC.

This clone was seen a single time. The V gene is TRBV15, the J gene TRBJ1-3; D remains unclear. The CDR3 has 15 amino acids. Germline V gene lookup returns CDR1 LNHNV and CDR2 YYDKDF (reference sequence). Trimming took off 3 bases at V and 0 bases at J, with 9 bases between the two ends. CDR3: CATSSTGNSGNTIYF. The CDR3 DNA reads TGTGCCACCAGCAGCACCGGGAACTCTGGAAACACCATATATTTT.

The CDR3 loop reads CASSRSSGSNQPQHF. In nucleotides, the CDR3 is TGTGCCAGCAGCCGCTCGTCCGGTAGCAATCAGCCCCAGCATTTT. V usage is TRBV7-2 and J usage is TRBJ1-5; D gene ambiguous. The CDR3 loop spans 15 amino acids. V lost 5 bases and J 0 bases, leaving 11 bases between the germline ends. Germline CDR1 is SGHTA and CDR2 is FQGNSA.

The chain links TRBV10-3 to TRBJ1-3; TRBD1 aligns across 8 bases. The CDR3 consists of 16 residues. J lost 4 bases, V lost 4 bases, and 9 bases had no gene match. Germline values: CDR1 ENHRY, CDR2 SYGVKD. The CDR3 protein is CAISVDRGPLGNTIYF. The CDR3 DNA sequence: TGTGCCATCAGTGTTGACAGGGGACCTCTCGGAAACACCATATATTTT.

The gene calls are TRBV19 and TRBJ1-6; maybe TRBD1 (6 bases). The CDR3 consists of 13 residues. Germline lookup yields CDR1 LNHDA and CDR2 SQIVND (reference sequence). V gave up 10 bases and J gave up 5 bases, with 12 bases separating them. The CDR3 nucleotides read TGTGCCACACGACAGGAAGATAATTCACCCCTCCACTTT. Translation: CATRQEDNSPLHF.

This clone was counted a few times. Other DNA variants within this sample encode the same CDR3. The rearrangement joins TRBV4-2 to TRBJ2-7; 8 bases align to TRBD1. Germline V CDR1 and CDR2: LGHNA, YNFKEQ. The V segment lost 1 base and the J segment 3 bases; nucleotides outside the gene matches: 2. The CDR3 length is 14 residues. The CDR3 reads CASSQGQGSYEQYF. Written as DNA, the CDR3 is TGTGCCAGCAGCCAAGGACAGGGGAGCTACGAGCAGTACTTC.

V is TRBV6-5 and J is TRBJ2-7, with TRBD1 matching over 8 bases. V was pared by 5 bases and J by 4 bases, with 1 base of the junction left unmatched. CDR1 and CDR2 from the germline V gene are MNHEY and SVGAGI. The length of the CDR3 is 12 residues. The CDR3 region is CASSRDRYEQYF. Written as DNA, the CDR3 is TGTGCCAGCAGTCGGGACAGGTACGAGCAGTACTTC.

The rearrangement links TRBV4-1 to TRBJ2-7; TRBD2 is a possible D gene (5 bases). V dropped 1 base and J dropped 3 bases, with 22 bases sitting between them. This CDR3 spans 18 amino acids. Germline V gives CDR1 MGHRA, CDR2 YSYEKL. CDR3 DNA: TGCGCCAGCAGCCAAGTAGGGCGTTTGGTAGCCGGAGGCTACGAGCAGTACTTC. Protein: CASSQVGRLVAGGYEQYF.

A note on this clone: The same CDR3 also results from other DNA sequences found in this sample. This chain joins TRBV29-1 and TRBJ2-7; 7 nucleotides align to TRBD1. The CDR3 runs 13 residues. V shed 6 bases, J shed 1 base, and the junction held 6 bases outside the gene matches. CDR1 and CDR2 from the germline V gene are SQVTM and ANQGSEA. The CDR3 is CSVGTASSYEQYF. The CDR3 DNA reads as TGCAGCGTCGGGACAGCGTCTTCCTACGAGCAGTACTTC.

The genes are TRBV28 and TRBJ1-6, with D perhaps TRBD1 (5 bases). V was clipped by 10 bases and J by 0 bases, with 10 bases between them. The CDR3 has 14 amino acids. Germline V gene lookup returns CDR1 MDHEN and CDR2 SYDVKM. CDR3 protein: CANRGGSYNSPLHF. The CDR3 bases are TGTGCCAATCGGGGGGGCTCCTATAATTCACCCCTCCACTTT.

V and J are TRBV4-3 and TRBJ2-1; 8 nucleotides match TRBD2. The V segment lost 0 bases and the J segment 7 bases; nucleotides outside the gene matches: 8. Germline-derived CDR1 and CDR2 are LGHNA and YSLEER. CDR3 length equals 16 residues. The CDR3 reads CASSQEGMTGGNEQFF. CDR3 nucleotide sequence: TGCGCCAGCAGCCAAGAGGGTATGACGGGAGGGAATGAGCAGTTCTTC.

The V gene is TRBV27, the J gene TRBJ1-2; 9 positions agree with TRBD1. Germline values: CDR1 MNHEY, CDR2 SMNVEV (reference sequence). J was trimmed by 5 bases and V by 7 bases; bases with no gene match: 11. The CDR3 contains 15 residues. Here the CDR3 DNA reads TGTGCCAGCACCCCGGGACAGGGCGCGAAGTATGGCTACACCTTC. This translates into CASTPGQGAKYGYTF.

The chain recombines TRBV24-1 with TRBJ2-1; 12 bases fit TRBD2. The germline V gene has CDR1 KGHDR and CDR2 SFDVKD. This CDR3 has 16 residues. With 1 base clipped from V and 9 bases from J, the junction kept 6 bases outside the gene matches. CDR3 bases: TGTGCCACCAGTGATTTCACACTAGCGGGGGGTCGTGAGCAGTTCTTC. It yields the protein CATSDFTLAGGREQFF.

This chain connects TRBV6-2 or TRBV6-3 to TRBJ2-3; tentative D call: TRBD2 (5 bases). From germline, CDR1 is MNHEY and CDR2 SVGEGT. V was shortened by 0 bases and J by 6 bases, with 19 bases between the two germline ends. CDR3 length: 17 residues. CDR3 sequence: CASSYSKSGAGADTQYF. The CDR3 nucleotides are TGTGCCAGCAGTTACTCGAAGAGCGGAGCAGGCGCGGATACGCAGTATTTT.

This chain connects TRBV6-1 to TRBJ1-2, with 8 bases fitting TRBD1. The CDR3 totals 14 residues. The V gene end was trimmed by 2 bases and the J gene end by 7 bases; junction bases not matched to a gene: 6. CDR1 and CDR2 (germline): MNHNS, SASEGT. CDR3 region: CASSERQGRVGYTF. CDR3 sequence (DNA): TGTGCCAGCAGTGAACGACAGGGGAGGGTTGGCTACACCTTC.

V gene TRBV7-9 combines with J gene TRBJ2-3; D gene uncertain. This CDR3 region has 16 residues. Germline CDR1 reads SEHNR; CDR2 reads FQNEAQ (reference sequence). V was trimmed by 5 bases and J by 0 bases, leaving 15 bases between them. In nucleotides, the CDR3 is TGTGCCAGCAGCACCAACTTGCAGACTAGCACAGATACGCAGTATTTT. This codes for CASSTNLQTSTDTQYF.

V is TRBV5-1 and J is TRBJ1-1, with 9 positions matching TRBD1. The germline gives CDR1 SGHRS, CDR2 YFSETQ. V dropped 8 bases and J dropped 9; count of bases not matched to a gene: 14. There are 14 residues in the CDR3. CDR3: CASKDNPGQGQAFF. CDR3 DNA sequence: TGCGCCAGTAAAGATAACCCCGGACAGGGGCAAGCTTTCTTT.

V gene TRBV19 combines with J gene TRBJ1-5, with 11 bases lining up with TRBD1. The CDR3 sequence is 17 residues long. Germline assignment: CDR1 LNHDA and CDR2 SQIVND (reference sequence). The J segment lost 1 base and the V segment lost 4 bases, leaving 6 bases of the junction unmatched. CDR3 amino acids: CASSSPGTGGSNQPQHF. CDR3 sequence (DNA): TGTGCCAGTAGTAGCCCCGGGACAGGGGGGAGCAATCAGCCCCAGCATTTT.

This clone was found a few times. The rearrangement links TRBV6-2 or TRBV6-3 to TRBJ2-3; 13 bases fit TRBD2. The CDR3 has 15 residues. J lost 6 bases, V lost 4 bases, and 4 bases had no gene match. The V gene's germline CDR1 is MNHEY and CDR2 SVGEGT. CDR3 bases: TGTGCCAGCAGTTTGACTAGCGGGAGGACCGATACGCAGTATTTT. As protein: CASSLTSGRTDTQYF.

J is TRBJ1-2 and V is TRBV28; 7 nucleotides line up with TRBD1. The CDR3 has 15 amino acids. CDR1 MDHEN and CDR2 SYDVKM come from the germline V gene. Germline trimming cut 6 bases from V and 2 bases from J; bases unmatched to any gene: 9. CDR3 protein: CASRGRDSENYGYTF. In DNA form, the CDR3 reads TGTGCCAGCAGGGGACGGGACAGTGAGAACTATGGCTACACCTTC.

J is TRBJ1-2 and V is TRBV6-2 or TRBV6-3; perhaps TRBD1 as D (5 bases). Germline CDR1 MNHEY, CDR2 SVGEGT. The CDR3 contains 14 residues. Trimming stripped 0 bases from V and 8 bases from J, with 13 bases between. CDR3 residues: CASSYSTPGLGYTF. The DNA of the CDR3 is TGTGCCAGCAGTTACTCTACCCCAGGGCTCGGCTACACCTTC.